What follows is one T cell receptor beta chain and its context. In the source study's methods: Quantification of nucleated cells was approximated via reference gene primer amplification. Produced via immunoSEQ multiplex PCR; TCRdb's table is partial and in-frame only. V and J calls and clone size are copied from that table; D and trimming were computed from the DNA. The sample consists of 300,000 to 400,000 clones, more than 75% of them appearing once. These data come from a study of blood T cell repertoires in COVID-19. About the study: Material from acute and convalescent COVID-19 was sourced from the United States, Italy and Spain. T cells, B-cell-depleted T cells, or PBMCs provided the cDNA or gDNA that served as material.

The germline V gene has CDR1 SGDLS and CDR2 YYNGEE. This CDR3 region has 17 residues. The ends lost 0 bases at V and 8 bases at J; junction bases unmatched: 9. The chain has TRBV9 and TRBJ2-1, with 12 bases identical to TRBD2. This receptor was identified in a woman younger than 35 who had recovered from COVID-19. The sample consisted of peripheral blood. The DNA of the CDR3 is TGTGCCAGCAGCGTAGTGCTGAGGACTAGCGGGGTATATGAGCAGTTCTTC. It encodes CASSVVLRTSGVYEQFF.